The T cell receptor beta chain under discussion was sequenced for a study of blood T cell repertoires in COVID-19. Sequenced by immunoSEQ multiplex PCR; TCRdb stores in-frame clones only, minus some. The sample holds about 200,000 clones, about 93% seen once. The V gene's germline CDR1 is MNHNS and CDR2 SASEGT. The CDR3 runs to 13 residues. V dropped 3 bases and J dropped 8 bases, with 13 bases sitting between them. The specimen was peripheral blood. The V call is TRBV6-1, the J call TRBJ1-2, with TRBD1 as a possible D gene (5 bases). The TCR sequence derives from a man aged 30-40 years with COVID-19, enrolled during active disease. The CDR3 DNA reads TGTGCCAGCAGTGACCGCGGGGCGTGGGGCTACACCTTC. This codes for CASSDRGAWGYTF.